The T cell receptor beta chain described here comes from a study of shared clonotypes between healthy human individuals. Investigators spread the genomic DNA of each subset evenly over several immunoSEQ plates. Only in-frame clones appear in the TCRdb table, and some are missing; sequencing was by immunoSEQ multiplex PCR. The table includes about 980,000 clones, over 60% detected once. This clone appeared a few times. V shed 5 bases and J shed 1 base, with 12 bases lying between them. The CDR3 is made up of 14 amino acids. CDR1 is LNHDA, CDR2 SQIVND, per germline (reference sequence). Sequenced input: memory CD4+ T cells sorted from blood. As for subset: CD45RA-negative fraction. The chain uses TRBV19 and TRBJ2-7; D might be TRBD2 (5 bases). The TCR sequence derives from a man aged 18 to 30 in good health. The CDR3 sequence: CASSSRETSYEQYF. The CDR3 nucleotides are TGTGCCAGTAGTTCTCGGGAAACTTCCTACGAGCAGTACTTC.